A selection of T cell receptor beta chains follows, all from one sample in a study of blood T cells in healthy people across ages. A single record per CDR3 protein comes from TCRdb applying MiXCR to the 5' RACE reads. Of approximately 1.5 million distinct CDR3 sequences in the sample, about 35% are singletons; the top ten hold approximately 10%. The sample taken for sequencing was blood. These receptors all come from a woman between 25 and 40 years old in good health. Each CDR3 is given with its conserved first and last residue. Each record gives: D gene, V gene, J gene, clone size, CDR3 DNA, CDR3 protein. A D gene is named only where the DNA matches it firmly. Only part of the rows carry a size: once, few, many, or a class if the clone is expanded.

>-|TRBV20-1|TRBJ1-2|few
TGCAGTGCTAGAGAAGGGGGGGCTCAAGGTGGCTACACCTTC
CSAREGGAQGGYTF
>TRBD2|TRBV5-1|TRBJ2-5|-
TGCGCCAGCAGCTTGTGGCCTAGCGGGATAGAGACCCAGTACTTC
CASSLWPSGIETQYF
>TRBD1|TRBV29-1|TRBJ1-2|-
TGCAGCGGAGCGACAGGGGCGGGGGGCTACACCTTC
CSGATGAGGYTF
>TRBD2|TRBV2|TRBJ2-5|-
TGTGCCAGCAAGATCGGGGGGTTGGGTTTCGGGACCCAGTACTTC
CASKIGGLGFGTQYF
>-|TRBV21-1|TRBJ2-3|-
TGTGCCAGCAGCAAAGAGAGGGTCTGTAGTCGGGGGGGGGCCACCTCAGATACGCAGTATTTT
CASSKERVCSRGGATSDTQYF
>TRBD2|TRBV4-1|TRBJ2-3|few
TGCGCCAGCAGCTACAAACTAGCGGGAGAAGGAGATACGCAGTATTTT
CASSYKLAGEGDTQYF
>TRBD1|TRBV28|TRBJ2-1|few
TGTGCCAGCAGTTCCGGGACAGGCCTTCAGGGGTGGTTCAATGAGCAGTTCTTC
CASSSGTGLQGWFNEQFF
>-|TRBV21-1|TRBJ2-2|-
TGTGCCAGCAGCACCGGGATTACCGGGGAGCTGTTTTTT
CASSTGITGELFF
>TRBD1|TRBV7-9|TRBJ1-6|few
TGTGCCAGCAGCTTACAACAGGGGCAATATTCACCCCTCCACTTT
CASSLQQGQYSPLHF
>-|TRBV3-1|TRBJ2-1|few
TGTGCCAGTAGAACCAGTCAGGTGGACGGTGAGCAGTTCTTC
CASRTSQVDGEQFF
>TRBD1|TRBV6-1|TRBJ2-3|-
TGTACCAGCAGTGACAGGGGAAGCGGCACAGATACGCAGTATTTT
CTSSDRGSGTDTQYF
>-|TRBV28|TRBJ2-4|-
TGTGCCAGCAGTGTAGCGGTTCGGGGCAAAAACATTCAGTACTTC
CASSVAVRGKNIQYF
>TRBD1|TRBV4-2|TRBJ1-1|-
TGTGCCAGCAGCCAAGATCCGCGACAGGGGATGTACACTGAAGCTTTCTTT
CASSQDPRQGMYTEAFF
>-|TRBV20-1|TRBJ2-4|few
TGCAGTGCTACGTCACAGGGAATTAGGAACATTCAGTACTTC
CSATSQGIRNIQYF
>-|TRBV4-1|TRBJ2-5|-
TGCGCCAGCAGCCGACAAACCGGGACACTAGAGACCCAGTACTTC
CASSRQTGTLETQYF
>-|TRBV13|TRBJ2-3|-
TGTGCCAGCGGGACCTGGAATGGAGATACGCAGTATTTT
CASGTWNGDTQYF
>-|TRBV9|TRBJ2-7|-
TGTGCCAGCAGCGTAGGGTCAAGTGGCTACCTCCCCTACGAGCAGTACTTC
CASSVGSSGYLPYEQYF
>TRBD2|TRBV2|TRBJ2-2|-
TGTGCCAGCAGTGAACTAGCGGTCTCGAACACCGGGGAGCTGTTTTTT
CASSELAVSNTGELFF
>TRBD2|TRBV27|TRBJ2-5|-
TGTGCCAGCAGTTTTGGTAGCGGGACTCAAGAGACCCAGTACTTC
CASSFGSGTQETQYF
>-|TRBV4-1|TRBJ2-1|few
TGCGCCAGCAGCCAAGATTCACCCGAGGGACTCCTGAAGGTGGAGCAGTTCTTC
CASSQDSPEGLLKVEQFF
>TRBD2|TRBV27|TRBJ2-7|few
TGTGCCAGCAAGTTAGCGGGAGCCCACGAGCAGTACTTC
CASKLAGAHEQYF
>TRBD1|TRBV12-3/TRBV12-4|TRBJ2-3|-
TGTGCCAGCACCGACAGGGGGATTGAAGATATGCAGTATTTT
CASTDRGIEDMQYF
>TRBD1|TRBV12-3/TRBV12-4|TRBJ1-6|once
TGTGCCAGCAGGCGCCCGGGACAGGGAAGATCACCCCTCCACTTT
CASRRPGQGRSPLHF
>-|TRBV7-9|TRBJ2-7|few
TGTGCCAGCAGCTTAGCGGGGGCCAGGGTCGGAGGGGAGCAGTACTTC
CASSLAGARVGGEQYF
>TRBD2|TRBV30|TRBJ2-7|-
TGTGCCTGGAGGATGGGAACTAGCGGATATTACGAGCAGTACTTC
CAWRMGTSGYYEQYF
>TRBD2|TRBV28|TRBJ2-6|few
TGTGCCAGCAGGGTCGGGCCCGGGGGGTCTGGGGCCGCCAACGTCCTGACTTTC
CASRVGPGGSGAANVLTF
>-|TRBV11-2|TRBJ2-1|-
TGTGCCAGCAGCTTAGAGGGCGGTACCTACAATGAGCAGTTCTTC
CASSLEGGTYNEQFF
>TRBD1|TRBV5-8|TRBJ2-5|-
TGTGCCAGCAGGCAGCCGGGACAGCAAGAGACCCAGTACTTC
CASRQPGQQETQYF
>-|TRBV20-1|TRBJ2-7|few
TGCAGTGCTAGATATCCGGGGAGCTCCTACGAGCAGTACTTC
CSARYPGSSYEQYF
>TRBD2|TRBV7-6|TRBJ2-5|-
TGTGCCAGCAGCCCCACTAATATAGGGGCGGGAGAGCAGTACTTC
CASSPTNIGAGEQYF
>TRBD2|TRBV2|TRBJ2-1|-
TGTGCCAGCAGCGCACTCGTAGCGGGGGCTGAGCAGTTCTTC
CASSALVAGAEQFF
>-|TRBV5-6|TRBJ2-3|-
TGTGCCAGCAGCTTGGGGCTAGTCACAGGTACGCAGTATTTT
CASSLGLVTGTQYF
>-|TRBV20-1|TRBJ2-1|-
TGCAGTGCTAGAACCTCCGGCGGTTACTCCTACAATGAGCAGTTCTTC
CSARTSGGYSYNEQFF
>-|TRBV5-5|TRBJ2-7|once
TGTGCCAGCAGCTACAGGGAGAGAAGCTCCTACGGGCAGTACTTC
CASSYRERSSYGQYF
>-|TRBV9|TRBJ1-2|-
-
CASSVGPGNDYGDTF
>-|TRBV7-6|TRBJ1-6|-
TGTGCCAGCAGCTTAGCGCGGCAGGGTTATTCACCCCTCCACTTT
CASSLARQGYSPLHF
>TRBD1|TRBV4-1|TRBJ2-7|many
TGCGCCAGCAGCCAAGCGAAGACAGGGCTCGTCTACGAGCAGTACTTC
CASSQAKTGLVYEQYF
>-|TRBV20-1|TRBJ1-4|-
TGCAGTGCCGCAGGACGGATCTCCGATGAAAAACTGTTTTTT
CSAAGRISDEKLFF
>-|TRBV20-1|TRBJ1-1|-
TGCAGTGCTAGAGATTCCCAGATGAACACTGAAGCTTTCTTT
CSARDSQMNTEAFF
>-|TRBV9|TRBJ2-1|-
-
CASSVGGGSGSSGYNEHFF
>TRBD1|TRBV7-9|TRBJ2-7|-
TGTGCCAGCAGCCGAGAGATAGGACAGGGATCCTACGAGCAGTACTTC
CASSREIGQGSYEQYF
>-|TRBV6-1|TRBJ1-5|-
TGTGCCAGCAGGGGGTCTAGGGGTAGCAATCAGCCCCAGCATTTT
CASRGSRGSNQPQHF
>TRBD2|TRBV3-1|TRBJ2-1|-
TGTGCCAGCAGCCAAGATATCAGTAGCGGGTATTACAATGAGCAGTTCTTC
CASSQDISSGYYNEQFF
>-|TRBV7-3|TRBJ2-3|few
TGTGCCAGCAGCTTAAGCGGCGGGTCCCGCACAGATACGCAGTATTTT
CASSLSGGSRTDTQYF
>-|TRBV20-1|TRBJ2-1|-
TGCAGTGCTAGAGATCCCATTTACTCCTACAATGAGCAGTTCTTC
CSARDPIYSYNEQFF
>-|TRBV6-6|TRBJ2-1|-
TGTGCCAGCAGCCCCGCGGGTTTTGAGCAGTTCTTC
CASSPAGFEQFF
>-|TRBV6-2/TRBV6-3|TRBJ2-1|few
TGTGCCAGCAGTTATCTGGGATATGAGCAGTTCTTC
CASSYLGYEQFF
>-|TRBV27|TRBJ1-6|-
TGTGCCAGCAGTTACGGACAGACCCACTATAATTCACCCCTCCACTTT
CASSYGQTHYNSPLHF